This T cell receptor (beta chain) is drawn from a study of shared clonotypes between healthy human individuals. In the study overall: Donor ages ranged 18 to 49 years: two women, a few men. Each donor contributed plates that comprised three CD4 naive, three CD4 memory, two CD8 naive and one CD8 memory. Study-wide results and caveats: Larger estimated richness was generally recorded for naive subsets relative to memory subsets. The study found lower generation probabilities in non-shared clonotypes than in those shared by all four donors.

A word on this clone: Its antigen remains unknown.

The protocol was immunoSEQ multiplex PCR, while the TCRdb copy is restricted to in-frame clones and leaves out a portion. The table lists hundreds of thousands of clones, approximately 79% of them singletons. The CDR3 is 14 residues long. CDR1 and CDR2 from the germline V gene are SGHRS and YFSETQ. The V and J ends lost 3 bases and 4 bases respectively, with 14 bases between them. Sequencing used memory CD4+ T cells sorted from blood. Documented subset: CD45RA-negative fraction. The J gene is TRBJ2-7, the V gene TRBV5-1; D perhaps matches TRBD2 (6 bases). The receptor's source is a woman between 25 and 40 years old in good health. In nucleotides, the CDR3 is TGCGCCAGCAGCTCCCGGGACTCTCAATACGAGCAGTACTTC. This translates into CASSSRDSQYEQYF.